The 15 T cell receptor beta chains in this list originate from one sample, sequenced in a study of response to subunit inactivated influenza vaccine. One entry per CDR3 protein results from TCRdb running MiXCR on the RT-PCR reads. Of approximately 530,000 distinct CDR3 sequences detected, 6% to 9% appear once; the ten largest clones hold 13%. The sample was PBMCs from blood, taken around 25 months after vaccination. The receptors here all came from a man aged 45 to 70 who received an inactivated influenza vaccine.

This clonotype appeared many times. The V call is TRBV7-9, the J call TRBJ1-4; D is unresolved. Trimming pared 1 base from V and 7 bases from J, leaving 13 bases between. The CDR3 has 15 residues. Germline CDR1 reads SEHNR; CDR2 reads FQNEAQ (reference sequence). As DNA, the CDR3 is TGTGCCAGCAGCTTAGACTTGGGAAGGAGTGAAAAACTGTTTTTT. This encodes CASSLDLGRSEKLFF.

This clonotype was recorded a few times. This rearrangement joins TRBV4-3 to TRBJ2-1; tentative D call: TRBD1 (6 bases). The CDR3 contains 15 residues. V dropped 0 bases and J dropped 3 bases, with 9 bases sitting between them. The germline V gene has CDR1 LGHNA and CDR2 YSLEER. DNA of the CDR3: TGCGCCAGCAGCCAAGATAGGGGGAACTACAATGAGCAGTTCTTC. Its translation is CASSQDRGNYNEQFF.

This clonotype appeared many times. The chain uses TRBV2 and TRBJ1-1; D possibly corresponds to TRBD1 (5 bases). This CDR3 region has 13 residues. Germline V gene sequence: CDR1 SNHLY, CDR2 FYNNEI. Trimming cost V 7 bases and J 1 base, with 10 bases left between them. The CDR3 coding sequence is TGTGCCAGCACCTTCGGGGGGAACACTGAAGCTTTCTTT. This translates into CASTFGGNTEAFF.

This chain uses TRBV7-8 with TRBJ2-3; unclear D gene. Germline loops: CDR1 SGHVS, CDR2 FQNEAQ. The V end was cut by 1 base, the J end by 8 bases, with 10 bases between. This CDR3 has 13 residues. This CDR3 is CASSLEMGTTQYF. CDR3 nucleotide sequence: TGTGCCAGCAGCTTAGAAATGGGCACTACGCAGTATTTT.

This clonotype was found many times. The CDR3 coding sequence is TGCAGCGTGGGGGAAGACTACGAGCAGTACTTC. Protein product: CSVGEDYEQYF. This chain links TRBV29-1 with TRBJ2-7; D might be TRBD1 or TRBD2, each matching 5 bases. This CDR3 has 11 residues. Germline V lookup: CDR1 SQVTM, CDR2 ANQGSEA. The germline V and J ends were trimmed by 6 bases and 3 bases, with 9 bases remaining between them.

This clonotype was counted ten times or more. The rearrangement uses TRBV12-3 or TRBV12-4 and TRBJ2-2; 11 bases match TRBD2. The CDR3 sequence is 15 residues long. J lost 7 bases, V lost 5 bases, and 6 bases had no gene match. Here the CDR3 reads CASSPGLAGLGELFF. The CDR3, as DNA: TGTGCCAGCAGTCCCGGACTAGCGGGCCTCGGGGAGCTGTTTTTT.

This clonotype was detected only a few times. J is TRBJ2-1 and V is TRBV4-3; D uncertain. CDR3 length equals 14 residues. The V end was cut by 1 base, the J end by 9 bases, with 13 bases between. The germline V gene has CDR1 LGHNA and CDR2 YSLEER. The CDR3 DNA reads TGCGCCAGCAGCCAAGGGCAGCACAGTGGTGAGCAGTTCTTC. Translation: CASSQGQHSGEQFF.

This clonotype was picked up many times. V is TRBV12-3 or TRBV12-4 and J is TRBJ2-3; TRBD2 aligns across 7 bases. The CDR3 covers 14 residues. The junction had 5 bases not matched to a gene; V was cut back by 0 bases and J by 8 bases. DNA for the CDR3: TGTGCCAGCAGTTTAGCGGCTAGCGGAGGTACGCAGTATTTT. Amino acid sequence: CASSLAASGGTQYF.

The chain uses TRBV6-2 or TRBV6-3 and TRBJ2-5; tentative D call: TRBD2 (6 bases). The CDR3 has 14 residues. V dropped 0 bases and J dropped 5 bases, with 10 bases sitting between them. Germline V gene sequence: CDR1 MNHEY, CDR2 SVGEGT. As DNA, the CDR3 is TGTGCCAGCAGTTACTCTCCTAGCGCGGAGACCCAGTACTTC. Its translation: CASSYSPSAETQYF.

This clonotype was counted between two and nine times. The gene calls are TRBV24-1 and TRBJ2-5, with D unclear. The CDR3 totals 12 residues. Germline V CDR1 and CDR2: KGHDR, SFDVKD. Trimming cost V 6 bases and J 5 bases, with 9 bases left between them. CDR3 in DNA: TGTGCCACCAGTAACGGGCCGGAGACCCAGTACTTC. Its translation is CATSNGPETQYF.

This clonotype occurred a few times. The chain joins TRBV2 to TRBJ1-1, with D perhaps TRBD1 (5 bases). Germline loops: CDR1 SNHLY, CDR2 FYNNEI. Trimming took 4 bases from V and 11 from J, leaving 20 bases between them. CDR3 length: 14 amino acids. CDR3 residues: CASSAATSSSGAFF. The DNA for the CDR3 is TGTGCCAGCAGTGCAGCCACGTCGAGTTCAGGGGCTTTCTTT.

This clonotype was found many times. V and J are TRBV24-1 and TRBJ2-1, with TRBD2 matching over 12 bases. Germline V gives CDR1 KGHDR, CDR2 SFDVKD. This CDR3 is built from 16 residues. Losses at the gene ends were 3 bases for V and 6 bases for J; bases not matched to a gene: 5. For the CDR3, the DNA is TGTGCCACCAGTGATACCGGACTAGCGGGATTCAATGAGCAGTTCTTC. Translation: CATSDTGLAGFNEQFF.

This clonotype was seen a few times. V and J are TRBV29-1 and TRBJ2-7, with D possibly TRBD2 on 7 matching bases. V was trimmed by 0 bases and J by 11 bases, leaving 11 bases between them. CDR3 length: 11 residues. The germline CDR1 and CDR2 sequences are SQVTM and ANQGSEA. The CDR3 coding sequence is TGCAGCGTTGAAGACCGGGGGGCGGAGTACTTC. Amino acid sequence: CSVEDRGAEYF.

This clonotype has a handful of counts. The V and J genes are TRBV28 and TRBJ2-6; 11 bases fit TRBD1. This CDR3 is 16 amino acids long. Germline trimming cut 4 bases from V and 2 bases from J; bases unmatched to any gene: 1. CDR1 and CDR2 from the germline V gene are MDHEN and SYDVKM. The CDR3 here is CASSWTGGAGANVLTF. CDR3 in DNA: TGTGCCAGCAGTTGGACAGGGGGCGCTGGGGCCAACGTCCTGACTTTC.

This clonotype has a handful of counts. This CDR3 is CASSSLTGYTEAFF. DNA for the CDR3: TGTGCCAGCAGTTCCCTGACAGGGTACACTGAAGCTTTCTTT. This sequence joins TRBV12-3 or TRBV12-4 and TRBJ1-1; 7 nucleotides line up with TRBD1. The CDR3 has 14 residues. The V gene end was trimmed by 4 bases and the J gene end by 3 bases; junction bases not matched to a gene: 5.